A single sample gave rise to the 16 T cell receptor beta chains below, sequenced in a study of shared clonotypes between healthy human individuals. CD45RO-negative, CCR7-positively selected cells formed the naive CD8 fraction, excluding terminally differentiated effector memory CD45RA+ cells. Generated by immunoSEQ multiplex PCR, the TCRdb table keeps only in-frame clones and is missing some. This repertoire shows 2 million or so clones, roughly 94% found once; its top ten account for 0.9% to 1.3%. Source material: naive CD8+ T cells sorted from blood. The receptors stem from a man aged 18 to 29 in good health.

The chain combines TRBV27 with TRBJ1-4, with 8 bases aligning to TRBD1. The germline V gene encodes CDR1 MNHEY and CDR2 SMNVEV (reference sequence). The V and J ends lost 5 bases and 6 bases, in that order; junction bases with no gene match: 5. CDR3 length equals 14 residues. CDR3 region: CASSRTGRDEKLFF. Here the CDR3 DNA reads TGTGCCAGCAGTAGGACAGGGAGGGATGAAAAACTGTTTTTT.

This clone was seen only once. One end of the junction is discordant with germline, which a read error may explain. This chain uses TRBV13 with TRBJ2-3; D not certain. Germline V gives CDR1 PRHDT, CDR2 FYEKMQ (reference sequence). This CDR3 contains 11 residues. CDR3 amino acids: CASSSGDRLHF. CDR3 nucleotides: TGTGCCAGCAGCTCGGGCGACCGCCTTCATTTT.

V usage is TRBV30 and J usage is TRBJ1-1; D is unresolved. Germline V lookup: CDR1 GTSNPN, CDR2 SVGIG (reference sequence). The V end was cut by 1 base, the J end by 5 bases, with 11 bases between. The CDR3 is made up of 13 amino acids. The CDR3 region has the DNA TGTGCCTGGAGTGGGTTGAGTGGAACTGAAGCTTTCTTT. As protein: CAWSGLSGTEAFF.

This clone was found once. The chain links TRBV28 to TRBJ2-7, with 10 bases matching TRBD2. Germline CDR1 is MDHEN and CDR2 is SYDVKM. CDR3 length equals 14 residues. J gave up 6 bases and V 5 bases, and 7 bases lay outside the gene matches. CDR3 nucleotide sequence: TGTGCCAGCAGTATCTCTACTAGCGGGGCCGAGCAGTACTTC. Protein product: CASSISTSGAEQYF.

This chain joins TRBV18 and TRBJ2-3; the D is unclear. Between the trimmed V and J ends, which lost 2 bases and 0 bases, there was a span of 12 bases. This CDR3 is built from 16 residues. CDR1 and CDR2 (germline): KGHSH, LQKENI. The CDR3 loop reads CASSPSSTLSTDTQYF. As DNA, the CDR3 is TGTGCCAGCTCACCATCGTCTACCCTAAGCACAGATACGCAGTATTTT.

The sample holds one count of this clone. This chain links TRBV25-1 with TRBJ1-6; D is ambiguous. CDR3 size: 13 residues. Trimming shortened V by 4 bases and J by 5 bases, and 6 bases separated the two germline ends. Germline CDR1 MGHDK, CDR2 SYGVNS. The chain's CDR3 is CASSGRNNSPLHF. CDR3 DNA: TGTGCCAGCAGTGGTCGGAATAATTCACCCCTCCACTTT.

The rearrangement uses TRBV9 and TRBJ1-1; D possibly corresponds to TRBD1 (5 bases). V shed 8 bases and J shed 4 bases, with 21 bases lying between them. Germline lookup yields CDR1 SGDLS and CDR2 YYNGEE. This CDR3 is built from 15 residues. The CDR3 sequence is CASTPSGVWGTEAFF. CDR3 in DNA: TGTGCCAGTACCCCATCGGGGGTGTGGGGCACTGAAGCTTTCTTT.

The chain couples TRBV5-1 to TRBJ1-4; a possible D gene is TRBD1 (6 bases). Germline V gene data show CDR1 as SGHRS and CDR2 as YFSETQ. Trimming cost V 0 bases and J 8 bases, with 17 bases left between them. There are 16 residues in the CDR3. For the CDR3, the DNA is TGCGCCAGCAGCTTGGTGGTCGGGGGCGCACAGGAAAAACTGTTTTTT. It specifies CASSLVVGGAQEKLFF.

The chain is built from TRBV6-1 and TRBJ2-2, with D maybe TRBD1 (6 bases). CDR1 and CDR2 (germline): MNHNS, SASEGT. V was shortened by 4 bases and J by 7 bases, with 10 bases between the two germline ends. This CDR3 has 13 amino acids. CDR3 nucleotide sequence: TGTGCCAGCAGTGCCACAGGGAACGGGGAGCTGTTTTTT. Translated, it gives CASSATGNGELFF.

The gene calls are TRBV5-6 and TRBJ1-5; the D gene is possibly TRBD1 (5 bases). The V end lost 4 bases, the J end lost 5 bases, and 19 bases lay between the germline ends. CDR3 length: 16 residues. CDR1 and CDR2 (germline): SGHDT, YYEEEE. The CDR3 DNA reads TGTGCCAGCAGCCGGGGCGAAAATGGACGGGATCAGCCCCAGCATTTT. Protein: CASSRGENGRDQPQHF.

The chain couples TRBV6-1 to TRBJ2-3; D gene ambiguous. This CDR3 has 16 amino acids. V lost 2 bases to trimming and J lost 2 bases, with 14 bases between them. The V gene's germline CDR1 is MNHNS and CDR2 SASEGT. CDR3 sequence reads: CASSEMTLLNTDTQYF. As DNA, the CDR3 is TGTGCCAGCAGTGAAATGACACTGCTCAACACAGATACGCAGTATTTT.

This rearrangement joins TRBV11-2 to TRBJ2-1, with 11 bases lining up with TRBD2. The CDR3 has 16 residues. Trimming at V came to 3 bases and at J to 6 bases, leaving 7 bases not matched to a gene. Germline CDR1 and CDR2: SGHAT and FQNNGV. CDR3 protein: CASSFLTGLAGNEQFF. CDR3 in DNA: TGTGCCAGCAGCTTCCTAACCGGACTAGCGGGCAATGAGCAGTTCTTC. Filled out from reference TRBV11-2 and TRBJ2-1, the complete variable domain reads EAGVAQSPRYKIIEKRQSVAFWCNPISGHATLYWYQQILGQGPKLLIQFQNNGVVDDSQLPKDRFSAERLKGVDSTLKIQPAKLEDSAVYLCASSFLTGLAGNEQFFGPGTRLTVL.

Worth noting for this clone: Distinct nucleotide sequences in the sample also encode this CDR3. V gene TRBV6-5 combines with J gene TRBJ2-1, with 8 bases matching TRBD2. The CDR3 loop spans 14 amino acids. The germline gives CDR1 MNHEY, CDR2 SVGAGI. Trimming cost V 0 bases and J 10 bases; bases outside gene matches: 5. The CDR3 region has the DNA TGTGCCAGCAGTTACTCGACGGGGGGGGGCGAGCAGTTCTTC. This sequence encodes CASSYSTGGGEQFF.

The genes are TRBV27 and TRBJ2-1; TRBD1 agrees at 10 bases. The CDR3 is made up of 16 amino acids. Germline V gene lookup returns CDR1 MNHEY and CDR2 SMNVEV (reference sequence). V dropped 2 bases and J dropped 6; count of bases not matched to a gene: 7. In DNA form, the CDR3 reads TGTGCCAGCAGTTTAGGCCCGGGACAGGGGTTCAATGAGCAGTTCTTC. Translating gives CASSLGPGQGFNEQFF.

The chain recombines TRBV7-6 with TRBJ1-1; TRBD1 matches at 8 bases. V shed 4 bases, J shed 4 bases, and the junction held 8 bases outside the gene matches. The V gene's germline CDR1 is SGHVS and CDR2 FNYEAQ. The CDR3 runs 15 residues. The CDR3 DNA sequence: TGTGCCAGCAGCTCACCGGGACAGGTAATCACTGAAGCTTTCTTT. Translated, it gives CASSSPGQVITEAFF.

The chain joins TRBV5-5 to TRBJ2-7, with a possible D match to TRBD1 (6 bases). CDR1 is SGHKS and CDR2 is YYEKEE in the germline V gene (reference sequence). V was cut by 4 bases and J by 0 bases, with 11 bases left in between. This CDR3 has 14 residues. CDR3 bases: TGTGCCAGCAGCGCCTCAGGGGACTCCTACGAGCAGTACTTC. Protein product: CASSASGDSYEQYF.